The 6 T cell receptor beta chains reported below all come from one sample, sequenced in a study of T cells after yellow fever vaccination. Using its own MiXCR run on the 5' RACE reads, TCRdb lists one record per CDR3 protein. The profile shows hundreds of thousands of distinct CDR3 sequences, about 13% of them singletons. The source material was PBMCs, sampled on the day of the yellow fever booster vaccination. The receptors were sampled from a man aged 30 to 45 who received the YFV17D yellow fever vaccine.

CDR3 sequence reads: CASCGGSTDTQYF. In DNA form, the CDR3 reads TGTGCCAGCTGTGGCGGAAGCACAGATACGCAGTATTTT. The chain carries TRBV14 and TRBJ2-3; D unclear. Germline V gene sequence: CDR1 SGHDN, CDR2 FVKESK. The CDR3 loop spans 13 amino acids. The V end was cut by 8 bases, the J end by 0 bases, with 9 bases between.

V is TRBV23-1 and J is TRBJ2-2; D gene unclear. TRBV23-1 is given ORF status, its function remaining uncertain. V was shortened by 8 bases and J by 7 bases, with 8 bases between the two germline ends. This CDR3 region has 11 residues. CDR3 loop: CASSVGGELFF. CDR3 sequence (DNA): TGCGCCAGCTCGGTCGGCGGGGAGCTGTTTTTT.

CDR3 bases: TGCAGCGTTGTTTCCCAGCTTGCTGCCCACTACGAGCAGTACTTC. Its translation: CSVVSQLAAHYEQYF. The genes are TRBV29-1 and TRBJ2-7, with D hard to call. CDR1 and CDR2 (germline): SQVTM, ANQGSEA. V lost 4 bases and J 3 bases, leaving 19 bases between the germline ends. The CDR3 length is 15 residues.

The rearrangement links TRBV28 to TRBJ2-4; 8 bases match TRBD2. The CDR3 extends over 14 amino acids. The germline V gene has CDR1 MDHEN and CDR2 SYDVKM. After removal of 9 bases from V and 7 bases from J, the junction contained 11 bases not matched to a gene. The DNA for the CDR3 is TGTGCCAGGGTGGGCGGGAGGAGGTCGAACATTCAGTACTTC. This encodes CARVGGRRSNIQYF. Together with reference TRBV28 and TRBJ2-4, the CDR3 gives the full variable domain: DVKVTQSSRYLVKRTGEKVFLECVQDMDHENMFWYRQDPGLGLRLIYFSYDVKMKEKGDIPEGYSVSREKKERFSLILESASTNQTSMYLCARVGGRRSNIQYFGAGTRLSVL.

This clonotype was recorded a few times. The chain combines TRBV6-2 or TRBV6-3 with TRBJ2-7, with 9 bases fitting TRBD1. From germline, CDR1 is MNHEY and CDR2 SVGEGT. The V gene end was trimmed by 6 bases and the J gene end by 3 bases; junction bases not matched to a gene: 12. The CDR3 contains 16 residues. The CDR3 loop is CASSTPGQGLRYEQYF. CDR3 nucleotides: TGTGCCAGCAGCACACCGGGACAGGGACTGCGCTACGAGCAGTACTTC.

Concerning this clonotype: At one of its ends the junction is not consistent with the germline gene, which may arise from a read error. The J gene is TRBJ2-7, the V gene TRBV12-3 or TRBV12-4, with no clear D. CDR3 length equals 13 residues. The CDR3 protein is CASSSRPYYEQYF. The CDR3 nucleotides read TGTGCTAGCAGTTCACGACCGTACTACGAGCAGTACTTC.